A selection of T cell receptor beta chains follows, all from one sample in a study of T cell repertoires in cytomegalovirus infection. In TCRdb, the reads were re-called with MiXCR into one record per CDR3 protein. This table holds approximately 340,000 distinct CDR3 sequences, around 29% found once. These receptors have no known antigen. Source: cultured PBMCs, taken from culture after CMV antigen stimulation. Source of these receptors: a human donor in good health (CMV status not recorded). Some clones in this sample may be carry-over from other donors' samples. Both conserved end residues are part of each CDR3. D genes are given only for firm matches. Size values are once, few and many counts, or a class for expanded clones, and some rows have none.

clone_size | j_call | d_call | v_call | cdr3_nt | cdr3_aa
few | TRBJ2-3 | TRBD2 | TRBV27 | TGTGCCAGCAGTCTCCATCCGAGGCGGGAGATAACAGATACGCAGTATTTT | CASSLHPRREITDTQYF
few | TRBJ1-3 | TRBD1 | TRBV29-1 | TGCAGCGCCGGACAGGGGTCCCCTGGAAACACCATATATTTT | CSAGQGSPGNTIYF
NA | TRBJ1-4 | TRBD1 | TRBV12-3/TRBV12-4 | TGTGCCAGCAGCATCCGACAGGGGAAGGAAAAACTGTTTTTT | CASSIRQGKEKLFF
NA | TRBJ1-6 | TRBD1 | TRBV6-5 | TGTGCCAGCAGGGGGGACAGTAATTCACCCCTCCACTTT | CASRGDSNSPLHF
NA | TRBJ2-1 | NA | TRBV27 | TGTGCCAGCAATCTGGTAGCGGCTTCCTACAATGAGCAGTTCTTC | CASNLVAASYNEQFF
NA | TRBJ1-2 | NA | TRBV7-2 | TGTGCCAGCAGCTCCTCCGGAGGGAGCAGAGGCTACACCTTC | CASSSSGGSRGYTF
many | TRBJ2-3 | NA | TRBV27 | TGTGCCAGCAGTTTTGACAGATCCACAGATACGCAGTATTTT | CASSFDRSTDTQYF
once | TRBJ2-7 | TRBD1 | TRBV7-6 | TGTGCCAGCAGCCATCCTGACAGGGGCTACGAGCAGTACTTC | CASSHPDRGYEQYF
NA | TRBJ1-5 | NA | TRBV7-2 | TGTGCCAGCAGCATTTACAGGGATCAGCCCCAGCATTTT | CASSIYRDQPQHF
few | TRBJ2-1 | TRBD1 | TRBV11-2 | TGTGCCAGCAGCTTTAACAGGGGCTCCTACAATGAGCAGTTCTTC | CASSFNRGSYNEQFF
few | TRBJ2-1 | NA | TRBV6-1 | TGTGCCAGCAGTGGTGGCTCGCGGTTGAGCTCCTACAATGAGCAGTTCTTC | CASSGGSRLSSYNEQFF
NA | TRBJ2-5 | NA | TRBV20-1 | TGCAGTGCCCCTCGGGGCGCCGACCAAGAGACCCAGTACTTC | CSAPRGADQETQYF
NA | TRBJ1-1 | NA | TRBV7-9 | TGTGCCAGCAGCCCTACAGACAGGGAAGCTTTCTTT | CASSPTDREAFF
NA | TRBJ2-3 | NA | TRBV7-3 | TGTGCCACCCGGCCTGTAGTCGGCGATACGCAGTATTTT | CATRPVVGDTQYF
NA | TRBJ2-1 | TRBD2 | TRBV6-2/TRBV6-3 | TGTGCCAGCAGTAGGAGCGGGGGGCATAATGAGCAGTTCTTC | CASSRSGGHNEQFF
NA | TRBJ1-5 | NA | TRBV6-1 | TGTGCCAGCAACCGACCAGGGGACTATAGCAATCAGCCCCAGCATTTT | CASNRPGDYSNQPQHF
NA | TRBJ2-7 | NA | TRBV5-1 | TGCGCCAGCAGCAAGATGGTGTTTTCCGTTCGGGGGCACGAGCAGTACTTC | CASSKMVFSVRGHEQYF
few | TRBJ2-1 | TRBD2 | TRBV7-2 | TGTGCCAGCAGACTAGGACTAGCGGGAGGTGGAGGGCAGTTCTTC | CASRLGLAGGGGQFF
NA | TRBJ2-7 | NA | TRBV2 | TGTGCCAGCAGACAGGAGGGTCCCTACGAGCAGTACTTC | CASRQEGPYEQYF
NA | TRBJ1-2 | TRBD1 | TRBV7-9 | TGTGCCAGCAGCTCCGGGACAGGGGTGATCTATGGCTACACCTTC | CASSSGTGVIYGYTF
few | TRBJ2-5 | NA | TRBV4-2 | TGTGCCAGCAGCCAAGGAGAAGGGGGAGAGACCCAGTACTTC | CASSQGEGGETQYF
many | TRBJ2-5 | NA | TRBV2 | TGTGCCAGCAGTGAAGGACAGTACCAAGAGACCCAGTACTTC | CASSEGQYQETQYF
once | TRBJ1-1 | NA | TRBV28 | TGTGCCAGCAGTCTTAAGCACAGGGCGGGAACAGAAGCTTTCTTT | CASSLKHRAGTEAFF
NA | TRBJ2-7 | NA | TRBV7-9 | TGTGCCAGCAACCTTGTAGGGACATACGAGCAGTACTTC | CASNLVGTYEQYF
NA | TRBJ2-3 | NA | TRBV6-5 | TGTGCCAGCAGTTTAAGACAGAACACAGATACGCAGTATTTT | CASSLRQNTDTQYF
few | TRBJ1-5 | TRBD1 | TRBV15 | TGTGCCACCAGCCGAGAGGGGCAGGGGGCCCGACAGCCCCAGCATTTT | CATSREGQGARQPQHF
NA | TRBJ2-7 | NA | TRBV18 | TGTGCCAGCTCACCCACAGGGACCGAGCAGTACTTC | CASSPTGTEQYF
NA | TRBJ1-2 | NA | TRBV12-3/TRBV12-4 | TGTGCCAGCAACTCCGGGACACCGAACTATGGCTACACCTTC | CASNSGTPNYGYTF
once | TRBJ2-7 | NA | TRBV7-6 | TGTGCCAGCAGCCTGTACCTCAAACAGGGCGCAGCCCCTTCCTACGAGCAGTACTTC | CASSLYLKQGAAPSYEQYF
NA | TRBJ1-2 | TRBD1 | TRBV10-3 | TGTGCCATCAGCAACGACAGGGGCAATGGCTACACCTTC | CAISNDRGNGYTF
NA | TRBJ2-1 | TRBD1 | TRBV5-6 | TGTGCCAGCAGCTTCTGGGACAGGCCATACAATGAGCAGTTCTTC | CASSFWDRPYNEQFF
few | TRBJ1-1 | NA | TRBV10-3 | TGTGCCATCAAAACAGCCTCTAACACTGAAGCTTTCTTT | CAIKTASNTEAFF
few | TRBJ1-5 | NA | TRBV6-2/TRBV6-3 | TGTGCCAGCAGTTACGGGTGGGGGGGCAATCAGCCCCAGCATTTT | CASSYGWGGNQPQHF
NA | TRBJ1-2 | NA | TRBV7-2 | TGTGCCAGCAGCTTAACAGGGAAGGCCTATGGCTACACCTTC | CASSLTGKAYGYTF
few | TRBJ1-2 | NA | TRBV12-3/TRBV12-4 | TGTGCCAGCATTCAAGAGAGTTATGGCTACACCTTC | CASIQESYGYTF
few | TRBJ2-1 | TRBD1 | TRBV12-3/TRBV12-4 | TGTGCCAGCTCTTCTTATGGGACAGGGGATGAGCAGTTCTTC | CASSSYGTGDEQFF
NA | TRBJ2-3 | NA | TRBV5-6 | TGTGCCAGCAGCCTCCGGGGCCTAAGCACAGATACGCAGTATTTT | CASSLRGLSTDTQYF
NA | TRBJ2-7 | TRBD2 | TRBV7-9 | TGTGCCAGCAGCCCTGGACTAGCGGATCTCTCCTACGAGCAGTACTTC | CASSPGLADLSYEQYF
NA | TRBJ2-6 | NA | TRBV5-1 | TGCGCCAGCAGCGACTCATCTGGGGCCAACGTCCTGACTTTC | CASSDSSGANVLTF
NA | TRBJ1-2 | NA | TRBV7-8 | TGTGCCAGCAGCTCTCAGGGGAGTGGCGGCTACACCTTC | CASSSQGSGGYTF